This T cell receptor beta chain originates from a study of OX40 agonist ivuxolimab in advanced cancers. TCRdb's table, derived via immunoSEQ multiplex PCR, lists solely in-frame clones and lacks some. The data contain some 57,000 clones, more than 70% of them singletons. V gave up 7 bases and J gave up 0 bases, with 9 bases separating them. The germline V gene encodes CDR1 MNHNY and CDR2 SVGAGI (reference sequence). This CDR3 contains 13 residues. This receptor was taken from an adult with an advanced solid tumor such as melanoma, head and neck, liver or kidney cancer. The sample here was CD4+ or CD8+ T cells sorted from blood, taken in a trial of the OX40 agonist ivuxolimab. The chain combines TRBV6-6 with TRBJ2-5; D not certain. The CDR3 loop reads CASTLGHQETQYF. The CDR3 nucleotides are TGTGCCAGCACCCTGGGCCACCAAGAGACCCAGTACTTC.